This T cell receptor (beta chain) was captured in a study of T-cell reconstitution after alpha-beta-depleted transplantation in children. This clonotype was observed many times. As yet, its antigen is unknown. Whole-study findings and limits: Several hundred rapidly expanded clones from non-depleted graft cells reportedly supplied alpha-beta T cells about two months post-transplant. At one year after transplant, newly produced T cells mostly accounted for T-cell counts and diversity. Where some patients showed high TCRbeta diversity at day 60, it came from recipient T cells and thymic progenitors that had survived.

A TCRbeta library incorporating unique molecular identifiers was prepared. TCRdb passed the PCR reads through MiXCR, listing each CDR3 protein once. The sample lists fewer than 250,000 distinct CDR3 sequences; roughly 8% were seen once. The CDR3 spans 14 residues. Germline V gene sequence: CDR1 SGHTA, CDR2 FQGNSA. With 5 bases clipped from V and 3 bases from J, the junction kept 5 bases outside the gene matches. This sample comprised PBMCs, mostly from graft donor cells, obtained 180 days after TCRalphabeta/CD19-depleted stem cell transplant. The TCR comes from a male patient aged 10 to 17 who had a stem cell transplant for acute lymphoblastic leukemia, so the T cells may come from the graft donor. The V call is TRBV7-2, the J call TRBJ2-3; 7 positions match TRBD1. CDR3 sequence: CASSTRQGTDTQYF. The DNA of the CDR3 is TGTGCCAGCAGCACCCGACAGGGAACAGATACGCAGTATTTT.